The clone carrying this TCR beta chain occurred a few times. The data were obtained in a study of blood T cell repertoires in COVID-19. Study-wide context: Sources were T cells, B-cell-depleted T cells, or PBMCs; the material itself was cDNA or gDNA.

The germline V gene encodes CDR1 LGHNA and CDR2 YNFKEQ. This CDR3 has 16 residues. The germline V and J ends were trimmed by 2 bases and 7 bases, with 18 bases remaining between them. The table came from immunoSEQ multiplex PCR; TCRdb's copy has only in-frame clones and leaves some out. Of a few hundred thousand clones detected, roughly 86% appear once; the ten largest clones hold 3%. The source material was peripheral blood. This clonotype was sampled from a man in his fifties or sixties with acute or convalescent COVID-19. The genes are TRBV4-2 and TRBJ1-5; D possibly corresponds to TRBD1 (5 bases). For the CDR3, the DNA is TGTGCCAGCAGCCAACAAAAGGTAGGGGTAGGGCAGCCCCAGCATTTT. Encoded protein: CASSQQKVGVGQPQHF.